The 20 T cell receptor beta chains presented below share a single source sample, sequenced in a study of T cell changes during pregnancy in multiple sclerosis. Some clones are missing from TCRdb's copy, which holds only in-frame ones; the method was immunoSEQ multiplex PCR. The data contain some 94,000 clones, roughly nine tenths of them seen just once; the ten biggest clones take up 1.5% to 1.9%. Sequencing was performed on peripheral blood, taken in the first trimester of pregnancy. These receptors were obtained from a female donor with multiple sclerosis, enrolled in a pregnancy study.

On this clone itself: The junction differs from germline at one of its ends, possibly a read error. The chain carries TRBV30 and TRBJ2-2, with TRBD2 matching over 7 bases. This CDR3 is built from 13 residues. Germline assignment: CDR1 GTSNPN and CDR2 SVGIG (reference sequence). The DNA of the CDR3 is TGTGCCTGGGTGGGACTACCCACCGAGGAGCTGTTTTTT. Protein product: CAWVGLPTEELFF.

The CDR3 region is CASSNWDRGDGYTF. For the CDR3, the DNA is TGTGCCAGTAGCAACTGGGACAGGGGAGATGGCTACACCTTC. This rearrangement joins TRBV19 to TRBJ1-2; 10 bases agree with TRBD1. V trimming: 6 bases; J trimming: 6 bases; junction bases outside the gene matches: 7. The CDR3 extends over 14 amino acids. Germline CDR1 LNHDA, CDR2 SQIVND (reference sequence).

The J gene is TRBJ2-7, the V gene TRBV2; TRBD2 is a possible D gene (6 bases). Trimming removed 6 bases from V and 6 bases from J, with 12 bases in between. Germline V gives CDR1 SNHLY, CDR2 FYNNEI. This CDR3 contains 12 residues. The CDR3: CASREGTGEQYF. The CDR3 coding sequence is TGTGCCAGCAGGGAGGGTACCGGCGAGCAGTACTTC.

This chain connects TRBV28 to TRBJ2-4; D possibly corresponds to TRBD2 (7 bases). The V end was cut by 1 base, the J end by 8 bases, with 15 bases between. CDR1 MDHEN and CDR2 SYDVKM come from the germline V gene. The CDR3 has 15 residues. The CDR3 nucleotides read TGTGCCAGCAGTTTATCTCTTCAGGGGAGGGACATTCAGTACTTC. This codes for CASSLSLQGRDIQYF. The variable domain in full, with the rest retrieved from reference TRBV28 and TRBJ2-4, is DVKVTQSSRYLVKRTGEKVFLECVQDMDHENMFWYRQDPGLGLRLIYFSYDVKMKEKGDIPEGYSVSREKKERFSLILESASTNQTSMYLCASSLSLQGRDIQYFGAGTRLSVL.

The chain uses TRBV30 and TRBJ2-5; D is perhaps TRBD2 (5 bases). Germline V gives CDR1 GTSNPN, CDR2 SVGIG (reference sequence). V lost 4 bases and J 7 bases, leaving 13 bases between the germline ends. CDR3 length: 12 amino acids. The CDR3 coding sequence is TGTGCCTGGATTTCCTCTCGGGGGACCCAGTACTTC. Translating gives CAWISSRGTQYF.

The gene calls are TRBV6-5 and TRBJ2-7; maybe TRBD2 (6 bases). CDR3 length equals 15 residues. Germline lookup yields CDR1 MNHEY and CDR2 SVGAGI. Trimming removed 2 bases from V and 3 bases from J, with 14 bases in between. The CDR3, as DNA: TGTGCCAGCAGTTACCCGGGGCTAGCGATCTACGAGCAGTACTTC. It yields the protein CASSYPGLAIYEQYF.

V is TRBV9 and J is TRBJ2-5, with 9 nucleotides matching TRBD2. CDR1 is SGDLS, CDR2 YYNGEE, per germline. The trim removed 3 bases at V and 2 bases at J, leaving 2 bases unmatched. This CDR3 has 14 residues. CDR3 amino acids: CASSASGRQETQYF. As DNA, the CDR3 is TGTGCCAGCAGCGCGAGCGGGAGGCAAGAGACCCAGTACTTC.

This clone was counted a single time. The chain couples TRBV19 to TRBJ2-1; 8 positions agree with TRBD2. V shed 3 bases, J shed 9 bases, and the junction held 4 bases outside the gene matches. CDR1 is LNHDA and CDR2 is SQIVND in the germline V gene (reference sequence). This CDR3 region has 13 residues. The CDR3, as DNA: TGTGCCAGTAGTATTACTAGCGGTGGTGAGCAGTTCTTC. Its translation: CASSITSGGEQFF.

V is TRBV19 and J is TRBJ1-4, with 12 bases identical to TRBD1. J gave up 7 bases and V 8 bases, and 2 bases lay outside the gene matches. The CDR3 is made up of 13 amino acids. In germline, CDR1 is LNHDA, CDR2 SQIVND (reference sequence). CDR3 sequence reads: CASGTGGLEKLFF. CDR3 in DNA: TGTGCCAGTGGGACAGGGGGCCTTGAAAAACTGTTTTTT.

Here the CDR3 reads CASTGDVGAKNIQYF. The CDR3, as DNA: TGTGCCAGTACGGGGGACGTCGGAGCCAAAAACATTCAGTACTTC. V is TRBV19 and J is TRBJ2-4, with TRBD2 as a possible D gene (6 bases). The CDR3 has 15 residues. Trimming removed 7 bases at V and 0 bases at J, with 13 bases between. Looked up from germline, CDR1 is LNHDA and CDR2 is SQIVND (reference sequence).

This clone was counted a single time. The genes are TRBV5-1 and TRBJ1-2; 9 bases map to TRBD1. This CDR3 comprises 14 residues. CDR1 SGHRS and CDR2 YFSETQ come from the germline V gene. J gave up 4 bases and V 4 bases, and 5 bases lay outside the gene matches. CDR3 sequence: CASSVEGQGYGYTF. Here the CDR3 DNA reads TGCGCCAGCAGCGTGGAGGGACAGGGCTATGGCTACACCTTC. Full variable domain (rest looked up from reference TRBV5-1 and TRBJ1-2): KAGVTQTPRYLIKTRGQQVTLSCSPISGHRSVSWYQQTPGQGLQFLFEYFSETQRNKGNFPGRFSGRQFSNSRSEMNVSTLELGDSALYLCASSVEGQGYGYTFGSGTRLTVV.

This sequence joins TRBV18 and TRBJ2-7, with 8 bases fitting TRBD2. The CDR3 is 14 amino acids. Germline lookup yields CDR1 KGHSH and CDR2 LQKENI. V was pared by 5 bases and J by 5 bases, with 8 bases of the junction left unmatched. CDR3 bases: TGTGCCAGCTCAACAGGGACTAGGAGCGACGAGCAGTACTTC. Protein sequence: CASSTGTRSDEQYF.

This sequence joins TRBV2 and TRBJ2-7; possible D gene TRBD2, 6 bases. CDR1 is SNHLY, CDR2 FYNNEI, per germline. Trimming took off 4 bases at V and 2 bases at J, with 9 bases between the two ends. This CDR3 is 13 amino acids long. The CDR3 bases are TGTGCCAGCAGTGTAGCGGAGACCTACGAGCAGTACTTC. Residues: CASSVAETYEQYF.

This clone was picked up one time. The rearrangement joins TRBV14 to TRBJ2-1; 9 nucleotides match TRBD2. Germline V lookup: CDR1 SGHDN, CDR2 FVKESK. J gave up 1 base and V 3 bases, and 1 base lay outside the gene matches. CDR3 length equals 15 residues. This CDR3 reads CASSHSGRSYNEQFF. In DNA, the CDR3 is TGTGCCAGCAGCCATAGCGGGAGATCCTACAATGAGCAGTTCTTC.

The CDR3 is CASSQDLGRVGLGTEAFF. In nucleotides, the CDR3 is TGCGCCAGCAGCCAAGATCTCGGCCGGGTGGGACTGGGCACTGAAGCTTTCTTT. This chain connects TRBV4-1 to TRBJ1-1; maybe TRBD1 (5 bases). The CDR3 contains 18 residues. Trimming stripped 0 bases from V and 4 bases from J, with 21 bases between. The germline CDR1 and CDR2 sequences are MGHRA and YSYEKL.

This sequence joins TRBV2 and TRBJ2-4, with TRBD1 matching over 10 bases. From germline, CDR1 is SNHLY and CDR2 FYNNEI. The CDR3 is 14 residues long. Trimming at V came to 6 bases and at J to 6 bases, leaving 5 bases not matched to a gene. CDR3 DNA sequence: TGTGCCAGCAGCCCGGGACAGGGGTTAAACATTCAGTACTTC. Amino acids: CASSPGQGLNIQYF.

This chain joins TRBV27 and TRBJ2-7; 8 bases are shared with TRBD2. The CDR3 has 15 residues. Germline values: CDR1 MNHEY, CDR2 SMNVEV (reference sequence). The V segment lost 5 bases and the J segment 2 bases; nucleotides outside the gene matches: 8. CDR3 nucleotides: TGTGCCAGCAGTCCCTCGCTAGCGGGTACCTACGAGCAGTACTTC. Translating it yields CASSPSLAGTYEQYF.

The CDR3 is CASSQDLGVRKETQYF. As DNA, the CDR3 is TGCGCCAGCAGCCAAGATCTAGGGGTGAGGAAAGAGACCCAGTACTTC. The V gene is TRBV4-3, the J gene TRBJ2-5; perhaps TRBD1 as D (5 bases). Trimming stripped 0 bases from V and 3 bases from J, with 14 bases between. This CDR3 is 16 amino acids long. Looked up from germline, CDR1 is LGHNA and CDR2 is YSLEER.

This clone is judged medium-sized. The CDR3 sequence: CASSNLQGAKAEAFF. CDR3 nucleotides: TGTGCCAGCAGCAACTTACAGGGGGCAAAGGCTGAAGCTTTCTTT. J is TRBJ1-1 and V is TRBV7-9; 9 bases fit TRBD1. The V gene end was trimmed by 5 bases and the J gene end by 6 bases; junction bases not matched to a gene: 10. The CDR3 covers 15 residues. The germline gives CDR1 SEHNR, CDR2 FQNEAQ (reference sequence).

The chain employs TRBV6-1 and TRBJ2-7, with D possibly matching TRBD1 (6 bases). V lost 6 bases to trimming and J lost 4 bases, with 19 bases between them. CDR3 length: 15 amino acids. The V gene's germline CDR1 is MNHNS and CDR2 SASEGT. DNA of the CDR3: TGTGCCAGCAGGAGGGAACAGGGTTCGGGGTACGAGCAGTACTTC. Its protein product is CASRREQGSGYEQYF.